This section outlines one T cell receptor (beta chain) sequence together with its context. This sample is drawn from a study of blood T cell repertoires in COVID-19. Background on the study: The origin of the acute and convalescent COVID-19 samples was the United States, Italy and Spain. T cells, B-cell-depleted T cells, or PBMCs provided the cDNA or gDNA that served as material.

The V gene end was trimmed by 3 bases and the J gene end by 2 bases; junction bases not matched to a gene: 7. The CDR3 runs to 16 residues. Germline loops: CDR1 SGHTA, CDR2 FQGNSA. Authors' methods: The assay estimated nucleated cells by amplifying reference gene primers. Some clones are missing from TCRdb's copy, which holds only in-frame ones; the method was immunoSEQ multiplex PCR. From that table come the V and J calls and clone size; the DNA was used to work out D and trimming. The data contain 150,000 to 200,000 clones, 60% to 85% of them seen just once; the ten biggest clones take up roughly 17%.

This TCR was sampled from a man in his 60s with active or convalescent COVID-19. The V call is TRBV7-2, the J call TRBJ1-5, with 7 positions matching TRBD1. Sequenced: peripheral blood. The CDR3 loop reads CASSFLRGAGNQPQHF. CDR3 DNA sequence: TGTGCCAGCAGCTTTCTCAGGGGGGCTGGCAATCAGCCCCAGCATTTT.